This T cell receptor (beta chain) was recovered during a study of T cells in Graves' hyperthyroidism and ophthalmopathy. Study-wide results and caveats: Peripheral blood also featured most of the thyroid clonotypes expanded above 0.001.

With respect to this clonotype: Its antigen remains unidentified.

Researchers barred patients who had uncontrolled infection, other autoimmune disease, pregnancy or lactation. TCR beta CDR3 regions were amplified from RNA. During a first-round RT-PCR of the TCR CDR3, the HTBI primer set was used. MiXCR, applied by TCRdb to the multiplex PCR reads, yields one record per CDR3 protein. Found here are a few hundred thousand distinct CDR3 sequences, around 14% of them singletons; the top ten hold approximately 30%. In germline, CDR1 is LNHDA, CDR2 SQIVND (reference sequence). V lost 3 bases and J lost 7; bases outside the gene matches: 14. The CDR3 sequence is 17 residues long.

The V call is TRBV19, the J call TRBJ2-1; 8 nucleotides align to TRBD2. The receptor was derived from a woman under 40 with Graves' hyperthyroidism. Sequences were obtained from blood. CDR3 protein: CASSIRKRLARGNEQFF. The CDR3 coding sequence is TGTGCCAGTAGTATCCGAAAAAGACTAGCGAGGGGAAATGAGCAGTTCTTC.